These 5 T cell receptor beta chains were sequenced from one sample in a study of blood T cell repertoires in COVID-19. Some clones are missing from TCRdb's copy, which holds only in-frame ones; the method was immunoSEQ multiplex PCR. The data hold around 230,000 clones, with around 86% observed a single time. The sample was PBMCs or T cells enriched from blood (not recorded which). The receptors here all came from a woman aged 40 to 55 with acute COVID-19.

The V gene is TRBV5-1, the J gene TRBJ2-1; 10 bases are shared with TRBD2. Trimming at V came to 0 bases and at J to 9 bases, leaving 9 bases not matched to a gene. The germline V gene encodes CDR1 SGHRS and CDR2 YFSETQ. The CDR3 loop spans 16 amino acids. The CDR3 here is CASSLGLAGLTGEQFF. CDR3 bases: TGCGCCAGCAGCTTGGGACTAGCGGGTTTGACGGGTGAGCAGTTCTTC.

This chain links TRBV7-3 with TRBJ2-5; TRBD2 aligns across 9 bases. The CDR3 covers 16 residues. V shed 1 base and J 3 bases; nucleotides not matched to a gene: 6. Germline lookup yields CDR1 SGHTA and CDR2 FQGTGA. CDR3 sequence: CASSLNGGRAEETQYF. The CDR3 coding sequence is TGTGCCAGCAGCTTAAACGGCGGGAGGGCCGAAGAGACCCAGTACTTC.

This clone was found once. The CDR3 sequence is CAITPSTSYEQYF. The CDR3 DNA reads TGTGCCATCACTCCTTCCACTTCCTACGAGCAGTACTTC. The chain joins TRBV10-3 to TRBJ2-7; unclear D gene. Looked up from germline, CDR1 is ENHRY and CDR2 is SYGVKD. This CDR3 spans 13 amino acids. V lost 7 bases and J 1 base, leaving 11 bases between the germline ends.

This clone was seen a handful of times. The CDR3 DNA sequence: TGTGCCAGCTCACCTGGACAGACGAACACCGGGGAGCTGTTTTTT. This sequence encodes CASSPGQTNTGELFF. The J gene is TRBJ2-2, the V gene TRBV18; TRBD1 is a possible D gene (6 bases). Germline V lookup: CDR1 KGHSH, CDR2 LQKENI. The CDR3 extends over 15 amino acids. The V and J ends lost 3 bases and 0 bases respectively, with 8 bases between them.

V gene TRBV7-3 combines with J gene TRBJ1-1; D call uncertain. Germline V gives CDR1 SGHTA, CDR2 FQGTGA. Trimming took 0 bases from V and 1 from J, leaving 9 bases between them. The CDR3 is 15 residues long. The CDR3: CASSLTGGPNTEAFF. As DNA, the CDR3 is TGTGCCAGCAGCTTAACGGGAGGACCGAACACTGAAGCTTTCTTT.